This T cell receptor (beta chain) was captured in a study of cytomegalovirus exposure and HLA in healthy donors. Study-wide findings and caveats: Cytomegalovirus-associated status was assigned to 150 or so TCR beta chains. In a later analysis, parvovirus B19, influenza, CMV and Epstein-Barr virus appeared linked to several top co-occurrence clusters. In an earlier analysis, most TCR beta V segments were productive about 90% or about 30% of the time.

In the PCR, 60 Vbeta and 13 Jbeta primers were used. TCRdb's copy holds only in-frame clones and misses some; the assay was immunoSEQ multiplex PCR. The sample consists of some 190,000 clones, approximately 80% of them appearing once. This clone was detected a few times. Its specificity is unknown. V was cut by 1 base and J by 3 bases, with 14 bases left in between. CDR3 length equals 16 residues. Germline V CDR1 and CDR2: SGHKS, YYEKEE (reference sequence). Sequenced input: PBMCs. This receptor was obtained from a girl between 5 and 17 years old in good health and CMV-seropositive. The chain combines TRBV5-5 with TRBJ2-1, with a possible D match to TRBD2 (5 bases). CDR3 DNA sequence: TGTGCCAGCAGCTTGCTCCGGGGAGCCCTCTACAATGAGCAGTTCTTC. It codes for CASSLLRGALYNEQFF.